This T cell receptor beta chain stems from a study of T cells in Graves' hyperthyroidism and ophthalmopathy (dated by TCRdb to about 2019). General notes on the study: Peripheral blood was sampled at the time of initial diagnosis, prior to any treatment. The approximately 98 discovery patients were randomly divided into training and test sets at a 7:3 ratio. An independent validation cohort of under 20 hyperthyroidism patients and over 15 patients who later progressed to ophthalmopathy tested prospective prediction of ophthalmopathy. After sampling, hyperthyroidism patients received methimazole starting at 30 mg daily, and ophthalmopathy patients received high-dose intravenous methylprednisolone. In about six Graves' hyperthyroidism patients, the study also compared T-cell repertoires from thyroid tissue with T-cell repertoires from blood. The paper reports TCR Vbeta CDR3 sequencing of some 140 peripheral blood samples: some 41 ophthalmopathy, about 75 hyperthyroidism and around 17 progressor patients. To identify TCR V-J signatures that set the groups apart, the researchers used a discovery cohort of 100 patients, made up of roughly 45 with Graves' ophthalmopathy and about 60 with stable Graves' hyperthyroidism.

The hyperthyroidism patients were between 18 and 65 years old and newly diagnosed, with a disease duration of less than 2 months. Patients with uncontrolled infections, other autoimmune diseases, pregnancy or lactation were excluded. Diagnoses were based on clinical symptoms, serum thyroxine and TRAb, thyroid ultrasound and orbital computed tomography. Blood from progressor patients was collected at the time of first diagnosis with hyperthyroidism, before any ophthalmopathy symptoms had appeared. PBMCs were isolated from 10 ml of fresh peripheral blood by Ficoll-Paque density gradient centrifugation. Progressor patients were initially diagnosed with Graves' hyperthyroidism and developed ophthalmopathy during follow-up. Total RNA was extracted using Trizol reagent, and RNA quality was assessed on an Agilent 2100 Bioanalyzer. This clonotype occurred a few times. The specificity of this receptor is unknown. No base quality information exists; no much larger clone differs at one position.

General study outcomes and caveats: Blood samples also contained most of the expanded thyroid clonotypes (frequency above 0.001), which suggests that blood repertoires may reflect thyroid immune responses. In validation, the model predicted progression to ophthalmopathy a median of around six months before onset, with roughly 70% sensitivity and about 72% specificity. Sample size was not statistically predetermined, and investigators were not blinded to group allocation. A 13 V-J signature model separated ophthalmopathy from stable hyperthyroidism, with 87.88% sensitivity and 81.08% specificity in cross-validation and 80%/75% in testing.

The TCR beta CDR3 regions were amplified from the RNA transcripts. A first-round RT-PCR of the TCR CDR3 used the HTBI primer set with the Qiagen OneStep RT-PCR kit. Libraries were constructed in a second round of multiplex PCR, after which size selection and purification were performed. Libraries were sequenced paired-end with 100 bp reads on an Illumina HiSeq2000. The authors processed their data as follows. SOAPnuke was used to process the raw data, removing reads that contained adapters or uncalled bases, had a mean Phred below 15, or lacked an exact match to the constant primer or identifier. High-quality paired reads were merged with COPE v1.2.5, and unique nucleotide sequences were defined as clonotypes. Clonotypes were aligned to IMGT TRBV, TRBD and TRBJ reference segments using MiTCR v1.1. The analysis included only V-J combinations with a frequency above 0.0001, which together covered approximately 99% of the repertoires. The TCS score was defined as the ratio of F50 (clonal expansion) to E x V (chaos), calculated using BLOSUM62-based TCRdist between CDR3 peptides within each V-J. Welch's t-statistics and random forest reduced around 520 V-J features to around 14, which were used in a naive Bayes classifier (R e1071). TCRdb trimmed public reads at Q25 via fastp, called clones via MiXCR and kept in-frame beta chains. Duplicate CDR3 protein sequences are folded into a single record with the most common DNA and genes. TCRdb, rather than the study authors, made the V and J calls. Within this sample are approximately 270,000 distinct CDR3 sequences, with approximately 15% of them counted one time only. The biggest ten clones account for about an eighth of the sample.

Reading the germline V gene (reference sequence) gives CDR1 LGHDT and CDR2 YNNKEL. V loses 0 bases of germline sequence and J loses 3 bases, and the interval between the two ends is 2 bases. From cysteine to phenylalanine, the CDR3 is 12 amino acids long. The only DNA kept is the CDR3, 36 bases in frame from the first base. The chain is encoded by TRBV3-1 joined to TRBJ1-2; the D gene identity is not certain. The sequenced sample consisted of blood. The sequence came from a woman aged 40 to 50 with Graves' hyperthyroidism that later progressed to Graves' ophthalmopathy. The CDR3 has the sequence CASSQDHYGYTF. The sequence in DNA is TGTGCCAGCAGCCAAGACCACTATGGCTACACCTTC.